A selection of T cell receptor beta chains follows, all from one sample in a study of PD-L1 blockade in urothelial cancer. Using immunoSEQ multiplex PCR, the repertoire was profiled, and TCRdb retains in-frame clones only, with some absent. The profile shows roughly 38,000 clones, roughly 87% of them singletons. The sequencing here drew on PBMCs, taken around atezolizumab (anti-PD-L1) treatment. These receptors were collected from an older man with urothelial cancer. CDR3s include the opening cysteine and the closing phenylalanine or tryptophan. The D gene is left open where the match is weak. The size of a clone is reported for some rows only, either as once, few or many, or as a class for expanded clones.

j_gene: TRBJ1-5
d_gene: NA
abundance: NA
v_gene: TRBV5-5
CDR3nt: TGTGCCAGCAGCTTGGGGGGCAGGGTGAGCAATCAGCCCCAGCATTTT
CDR3aa: CASSLGGRVSNQPQHF

j_gene: TRBJ2-7
d_gene: NA
abundance: NA
v_gene: TRBV5-4
CDR3nt: TGTGCCAGCAGCTTAAAGGAGGTCCACGAGCAGTACTTC
CDR3aa: CASSLKEVHEQYF

j_gene: TRBJ1-3
d_gene: TRBD1
abundance: NA
v_gene: TRBV4-2
CDR3nt: TGTGCCAGCAGCCCGCGGACAGGGAGGGAAAACACCATATATTTT
CDR3aa: CASSPRTGRENTIYF

j_gene: TRBJ1-2
d_gene: TRBD1
abundance: NA
v_gene: TRBV2
CDR3nt: TGTGCCAGCAGCAATAGGGACAGGGGGCTCGATGGCTACACCTTC
CDR3aa: CASSNRDRGLDGYTF

j_gene: TRBJ2-7
d_gene: TRBD2
abundance: NA
v_gene: TRBV10-3
CDR3nt: TGTGCCATCAGTGGGCGGGCTAGCGGGAGATCCTACGAGCAGTACTTC
CDR3aa: CAISGRASGRSYEQYF

j_gene: TRBJ1-2
d_gene: NA
abundance: NA
v_gene: TRBV9
CDR3nt: TGTGCCAGCAGCGTAGACAGGAACTATGGCTACACCTTC
CDR3aa: CASSVDRNYGYTF

j_gene: TRBJ1-2
d_gene: TRBD1
abundance: NA
v_gene: TRBV6-6
CDR3nt: TGTGCCAGCAGCCTTCGACAGGGGGTCGGCTACACCTTC
CDR3aa: CASSLRQGVGYTF

j_gene: TRBJ1-2
d_gene: NA
abundance: NA
v_gene: TRBV19
CDR3nt: TGTGCCACCAGTAGCCCACCGGAATACTATGGCTACACCTTC
CDR3aa: CATSSPPEYYGYTF

j_gene: TRBJ2-5
d_gene: TRBD2
abundance: once
v_gene: TRBV5-1
CDR3nt: TGCGCCAGCAGAGGGACTAGCGGGAGAGAGACCCAGTACTTC
CDR3aa: CASRGTSGRETQYF

j_gene: TRBJ2-2
d_gene: NA
abundance: NA
v_gene: TRBV5-1
CDR3nt: TGCGCCAGCACCAGGGGGGCAGGCGCGAACACCGGGGAGCTGTTTTTT
CDR3aa: CASTRGAGANTGELFF

j_gene: TRBJ1-3
d_gene: NA
abundance: NA
v_gene: TRBV21-1
CDR3nt: TGTGCCAGCCGGGATGGGGTAGGAAACACCATATATTTT
CDR3aa: CASRDGVGNTIYF

j_gene: TRBJ1-1
d_gene: NA
abundance: NA
v_gene: TRBV30
CDR3nt: TGTGCCTGGAGGGTCTGGGGGCGGGACACTGAAGCTTTCTTT
CDR3aa: CAWRVWGRDTEAFF

j_gene: TRBJ1-1
d_gene: NA
abundance: NA
v_gene: TRBV18
CDR3nt: TGTGCCAGCTCACCACGACAGGTGCAGAGGAACACTGAAGCTTTCTTT
CDR3aa: CASSPRQVQRNTEAFF

j_gene: TRBJ2-5
d_gene: NA
abundance: once
v_gene: TRBV21-1
CDR3nt: TGTGCCAGCAGCAGGGTGCACTATCTCCCGGAGACCCAGTACTTC
CDR3aa: CASSRVHYLPETQYF

j_gene: TRBJ2-1
d_gene: NA
abundance: once
v_gene: TRBV7-9
CDR3nt: TGTGCCAGCAGCTTAGGACACTACAATGAGCAGTTCTTC
CDR3aa: CASSLGHYNEQFF

j_gene: TRBJ1-1
d_gene: TRBD1
abundance: NA
v_gene: TRBV6-1
CDR3nt: TGTGCCAGCAGACTCGGACAGGGCACTGAAGCTTTCTTT
CDR3aa: CASRLGQGTEAFF

j_gene: TRBJ1-2
d_gene: NA
abundance: NA
v_gene: TRBV28
CDR3nt: TGTGCCAGCAGGGTCAGGACATCCTATGGCTACACCTTC
CDR3aa: CASRVRTSYGYTF

j_gene: TRBJ2-3
d_gene: TRBD2
abundance: few
v_gene: TRBV9
CDR3nt: TGTGCCAGCAGCGTAGGAGCGGGGGGGCAGGTCACAGATACGCAGTATTTT
CDR3aa: CASSVGAGGQVTDTQYF

j_gene: TRBJ1-2
d_gene: NA
abundance: NA
v_gene: TRBV5-1
CDR3nt: TGCGCCAGAAAAGACAGGCTATCCCTTGGCTACACCTTC
CDR3aa: CARKDRLSLGYTF

j_gene: TRBJ1-1
d_gene: NA
abundance: NA
v_gene: TRBV7-2
CDR3nt: TGTGCCAGCAGCCCCCCCACACTGAACACTGAAGCTTTCTTT
CDR3aa: CASSPPTLNTEAFF